The source of this TCR beta chain is a study of blood T cell repertoires in COVID-19. The CDR3 consists of 16 residues. Germline trimming cut 3 bases from V and 2 bases from J; bases unmatched to any gene: 6. From germline, CDR1 is SEHNR and CDR2 FQNEAQ (reference sequence). The protocol was immunoSEQ multiplex PCR, while the TCRdb copy is restricted to in-frame clones and leaves out a portion. Here the sample spans about 36,000 clones, roughly 78% being singletons. This sequence joins TRBV7-9 and TRBJ2-3, with 9 bases matching TRBD2. This TCR was sampled from a man aged 60 to 75 with acute or convalescent COVID-19. The sample was peripheral blood. This CDR3 reads CASSLISGSLTDTQYF. As DNA, the CDR3 is TGTGCCAGCAGCTTGATTAGCGGGAGCCTCACAGATACGCAGTATTTT.